This T cell receptor (beta chain) derives from a study of T cell changes during pregnancy in multiple sclerosis. Repertoires were generated with immunoSEQ multiplex PCR, while TCRdb's copy carries only in-frame clones and drops some. The sample carries tens of thousands of clones, over 95% recorded once. Germline assignment: CDR1 SGHTA and CDR2 FQGTGA. CDR3 length: 13 residues. Trimming took off 5 bases at V and 8 bases at J, with 13 bases between the two ends. V and J are TRBV7-3 and TRBJ2-1, with D perhaps matching TRBD1 (6 bases). This TCR was sampled from a female donor with multiple sclerosis, enrolled in a pregnancy study. The sample consisted of CD8+ T cells from peripheral blood mononuclear cells, taken after pregnancy. The CDR3 sequence is CASSTFSGDEQFF. DNA for the CDR3: TGTGCCAGCAGCACGTTCTCAGGGGATGAGCAGTTCTTC.